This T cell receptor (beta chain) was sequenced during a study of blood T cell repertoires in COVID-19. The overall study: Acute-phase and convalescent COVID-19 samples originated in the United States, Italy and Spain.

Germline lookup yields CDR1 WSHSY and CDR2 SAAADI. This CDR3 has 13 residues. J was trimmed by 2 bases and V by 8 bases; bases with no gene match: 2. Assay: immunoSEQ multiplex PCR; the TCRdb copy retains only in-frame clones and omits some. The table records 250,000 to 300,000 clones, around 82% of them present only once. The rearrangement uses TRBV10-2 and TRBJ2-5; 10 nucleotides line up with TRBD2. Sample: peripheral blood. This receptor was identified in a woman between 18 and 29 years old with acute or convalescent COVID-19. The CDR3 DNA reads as TGCGCCAGCTCGGGACTAGCGCAAGAGACCCAGTACTTC. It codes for CASSGLAQETQYF.